This T cell receptor (beta chain) came from a study of identical twins. cDNA molecules carried unique molecular identifiers, and template switching added a universal primer site. MiXCR was run by TCRdb on the 5' RACE reads, yielding one entry per CDR3 protein. The sample holds just over 500,000 distinct CDR3 sequences; 22% are singletons and the top ten take about 0.91%. CDR1 WSHSY and CDR2 SAAADI come from the germline V gene. The CDR3 is 14 amino acids. Trimming removed 3 bases at V and 0 bases at J, with 6 bases between. Note on this clonotype: Its specificity is not known.

Broader study findings: Out-of-frame alpha sequences that twins shared showed excess low generation probability.

These records were also assigned to another study, of T cells expressing NK-cell markers. That source reports: CD8+ T cells in more than five donors included dominant NKG2C+ clonotypes at roughly 1.0-7.5%.

Material: CD4+ T cells sorted from blood. The V gene is TRBV10-2, the J gene TRBJ2-1, with D uncertain. The TCR sequence derives from a woman under 30 in good health. The CDR3: CASSEEYSYNEQFF. As DNA, the CDR3 is TGCGCCAGCAGTGAAGAGTACTCCTACAATGAGCAGTTCTTC.